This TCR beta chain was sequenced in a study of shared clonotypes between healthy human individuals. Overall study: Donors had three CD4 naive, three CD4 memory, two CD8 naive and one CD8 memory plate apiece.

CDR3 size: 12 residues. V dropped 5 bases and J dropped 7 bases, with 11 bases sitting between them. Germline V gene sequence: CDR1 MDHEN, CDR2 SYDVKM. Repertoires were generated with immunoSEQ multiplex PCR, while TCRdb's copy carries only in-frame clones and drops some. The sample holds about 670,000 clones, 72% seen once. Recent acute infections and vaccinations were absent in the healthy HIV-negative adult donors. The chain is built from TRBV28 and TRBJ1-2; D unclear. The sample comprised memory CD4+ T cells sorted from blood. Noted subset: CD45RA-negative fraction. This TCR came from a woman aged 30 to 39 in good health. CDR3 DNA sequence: TGTGCCAGCAGTCTTTCAGCTCGTGGCTACACCTTC. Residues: CASSLSARGYTF.